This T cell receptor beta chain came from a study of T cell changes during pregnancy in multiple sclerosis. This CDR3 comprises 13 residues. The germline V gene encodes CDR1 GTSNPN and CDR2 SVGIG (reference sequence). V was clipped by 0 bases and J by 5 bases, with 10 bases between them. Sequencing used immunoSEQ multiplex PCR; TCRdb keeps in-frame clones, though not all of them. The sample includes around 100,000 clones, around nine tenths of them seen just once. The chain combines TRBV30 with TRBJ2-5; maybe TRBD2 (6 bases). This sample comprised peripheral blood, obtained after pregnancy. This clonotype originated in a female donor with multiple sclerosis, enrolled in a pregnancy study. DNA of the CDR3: TGTGCCTGGAGTGTAATTGCGGGGGAGACCCAGTACTTC. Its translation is CAWSVIAGETQYF.